This entry concerns a single T cell receptor (beta chain). Antigen unknown. The sample is drawn from a study of OX40 agonist ivuxolimab in advanced cancers. The data were produced by immunoSEQ multiplex PCR, yet TCRdb's version contains in-frame clones alone and is incomplete. The data hold roughly 76,000 clones, with 91% observed a single time. Whole-study results and caveats: A proportion of nonresponders additionally exhibited low normalized T-cell clonal expansion.

The CDR3 runs to 17 residues. Looked up from germline, CDR1 is MDHEN and CDR2 is SYDVKM. The ends were cut back, 6 bases at V and 5 bases at J, with 22 bases in the middle. This chain joins TRBV28 and TRBJ1-4; TRBD1 is a possible D gene (5 bases). The starting material was CD4+ or CD8+ T cells sorted from blood, obtained in a trial of the OX40 agonist ivuxolimab. The TCR comes from an adult with an advanced solid tumor such as melanoma, head and neck, liver or kidney cancer. The CDR3 bases are TGTGCCAGCAGGATTCCCAGGGTAGGCAGTTCGAATGAAAAACTGTTTTTT. Protein product: CASRIPRVGSSNEKLFF.